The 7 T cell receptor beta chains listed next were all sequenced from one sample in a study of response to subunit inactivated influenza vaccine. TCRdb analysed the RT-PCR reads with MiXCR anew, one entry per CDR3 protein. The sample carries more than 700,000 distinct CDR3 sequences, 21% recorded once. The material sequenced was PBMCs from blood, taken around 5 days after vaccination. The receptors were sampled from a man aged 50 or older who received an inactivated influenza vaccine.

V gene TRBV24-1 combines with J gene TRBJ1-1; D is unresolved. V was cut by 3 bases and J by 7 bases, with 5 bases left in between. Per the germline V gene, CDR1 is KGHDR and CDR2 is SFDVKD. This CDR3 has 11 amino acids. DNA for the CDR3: TGTGCCACCAGTGATCTAGATGAAGCTTTCTTT. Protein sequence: CATSDLDEAFF.

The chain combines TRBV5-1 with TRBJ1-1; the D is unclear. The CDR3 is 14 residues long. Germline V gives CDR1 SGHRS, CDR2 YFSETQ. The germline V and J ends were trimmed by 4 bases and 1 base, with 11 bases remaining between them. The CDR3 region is CASSLEGWNTEAFF. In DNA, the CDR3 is TGCGCCAGCAGCCTGGAGGGCTGGAACACTGAAGCTTTCTTT.

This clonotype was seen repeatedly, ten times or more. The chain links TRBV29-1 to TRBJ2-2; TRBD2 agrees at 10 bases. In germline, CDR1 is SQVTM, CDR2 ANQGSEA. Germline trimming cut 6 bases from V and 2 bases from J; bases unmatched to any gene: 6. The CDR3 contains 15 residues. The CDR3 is CSVDASGGNTGELFF. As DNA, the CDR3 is TGCAGCGTCGATGCTAGCGGGGGAAACACCGGGGAGCTGTTTTTT.

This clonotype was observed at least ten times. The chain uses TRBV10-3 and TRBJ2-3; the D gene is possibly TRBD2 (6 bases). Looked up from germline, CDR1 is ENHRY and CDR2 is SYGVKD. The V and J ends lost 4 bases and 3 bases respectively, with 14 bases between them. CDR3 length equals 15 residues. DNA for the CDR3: TGTGCCATCAGTGCGGGACGGGAGTCGACAGATACGCAGTATTTT. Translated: CAISAGRESTDTQYF.

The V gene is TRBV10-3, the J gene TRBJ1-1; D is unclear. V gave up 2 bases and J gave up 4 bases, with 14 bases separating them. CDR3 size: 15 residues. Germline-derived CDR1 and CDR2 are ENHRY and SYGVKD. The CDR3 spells CAISEHISLGTEAFF. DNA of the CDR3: TGTGCCATCAGTGAGCATATTAGTTTAGGCACTGAAGCTTTCTTT.

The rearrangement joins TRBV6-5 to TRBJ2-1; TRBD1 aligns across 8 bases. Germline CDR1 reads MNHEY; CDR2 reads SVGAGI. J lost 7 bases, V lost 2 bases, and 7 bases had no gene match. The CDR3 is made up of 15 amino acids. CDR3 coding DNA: TGTGCCAGCAGTTACGGACAGGGATCGGTTAATGAGCAGTTCTTC. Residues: CASSYGQGSVNEQFF.

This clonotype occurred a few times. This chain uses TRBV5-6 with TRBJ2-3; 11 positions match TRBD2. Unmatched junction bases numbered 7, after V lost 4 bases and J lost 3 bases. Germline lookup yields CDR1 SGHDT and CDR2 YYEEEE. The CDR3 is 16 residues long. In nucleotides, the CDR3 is TGTGCCAGCAGCAGTATAGCGGGAGGGATGACAGATACGCAGTATTTT. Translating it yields CASSSIAGGMTDTQYF.